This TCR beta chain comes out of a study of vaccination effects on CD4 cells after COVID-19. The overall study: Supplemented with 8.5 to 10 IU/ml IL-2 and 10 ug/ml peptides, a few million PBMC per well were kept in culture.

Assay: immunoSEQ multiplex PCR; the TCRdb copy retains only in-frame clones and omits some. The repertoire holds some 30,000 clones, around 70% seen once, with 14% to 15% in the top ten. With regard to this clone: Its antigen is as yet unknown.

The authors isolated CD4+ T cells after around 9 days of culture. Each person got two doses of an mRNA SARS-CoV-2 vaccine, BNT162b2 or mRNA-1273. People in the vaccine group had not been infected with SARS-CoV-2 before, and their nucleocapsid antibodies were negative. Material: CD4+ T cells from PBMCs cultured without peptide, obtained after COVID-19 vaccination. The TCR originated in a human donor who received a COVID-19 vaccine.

DNA for the CDR3: TGTGCCAGCAGCCGTGGGTTCTTC. Encoded protein: CASSRGFF. This rearrangement joins TRBV7-9 to TRBJ2-1; D remains unclear. The CDR3 covers 8 residues. V dropped 5 bases and J dropped 15 bases, with 5 bases sitting between them. Germline lookup yields CDR1 SEHNR and CDR2 FQNEAQ (reference sequence).